The 26 T cell receptor beta chains reported below all come from one sample, sequenced in a study of glioma-infiltrating T cells. Using RNA template, CDR3s of TCR alpha and beta were amplified with iRepertoire arm-PCR. TCRdb called the multiplex PCR reads again in MiXCR, with one record for every CDR3 protein. The sample holds approximately 110,000 distinct CDR3 sequences, 25% to 30% seen once. The sample taken for sequencing was glioma tissue, nonneoplastic brain tissue, or PBMCs (not recorded which). These receptors all come from a human donor with low-grade glioma or glioblastoma, undergoing nonglioma brain surgery, or in good health (not recorded which).

This clonotype was recorded at least ten times. The V call is TRBV7-3, the J call TRBJ1-1; maybe TRBD1 (6 bases). Germline V gives CDR1 SGHTA, CDR2 FQGTGA. The V and J ends lost 5 bases and 5 bases respectively, with 15 bases between them. The CDR3 has 14 amino acids. The CDR3 protein is CASSPEGGRTEAFF. In DNA form, the CDR3 reads TGTGCCAGCAGCCCCGAAGGGGGGAGGACTGAAGCTTTCTTT.

Comments on this clonotype: It may be a read error: a sequence one base away is much more abundant. This rearrangement joins TRBV3-1 to TRBJ2-1; possibly TRBD1 or TRBD2 for D (5 bases each). The last part of the DNA fits TRBJ2-7 better; the J call may be wrong. The CDR3 has 12 amino acids. The germline V gene has CDR1 LGHDT and CDR2 YNNKEL (reference sequence). CDR3 sequence: CASSQVGGEQYF. CDR3 bases: TGTGCCAGCAGTCAAGTTGGGGGTGAGCAGTACTTC.

In its sample, this clonotype was seen a few times. This chain connects TRBV5-1 to TRBJ2-7; D unresolved. V was shortened by 0 bases and J by 2 bases, with 12 bases between the two germline ends. There are 15 residues in the CDR3. Germline V gene data show CDR1 as SGHRS and CDR2 as YFSETQ. Written as DNA, the CDR3 is TGCGCCAGCAGCTTGGGACACCGGTTAGCCTACGAGCAGTACTTC. This sequence encodes CASSLGHRLAYEQYF.

The gene calls are TRBV11-2 and TRBJ1-1, with a weak D call TRBD1 (5 bases). Germline CDR1 reads SGHAT; CDR2 reads FQNNGV. The CDR3 runs 16 residues. V lost 4 bases, J lost 0 bases, and 15 bases lay in between. The CDR3 DNA sequence: TGTGCCAGCAGCTCAGGACGACAGTTCATGAACACTGAAGCTTTCTTT. It codes for CASSSGRQFMNTEAFF. Supplemented by reference TRBV11-2 and TRBJ1-1, the full variable domain reads EAGVAQSPRYKIIEKRQSVAFWCNPISGHATLYWYQQILGQGPKLLIQFQNNGVVDDSQLPKDRFSAERLKGVDSTLKIQPAKLEDSAVYLCASSSGRQFMNTEAFFGQGTRLTVV.

This clonotype was seen many times. V is TRBV28 and J is TRBJ2-7; D possibly corresponds to TRBD2 (5 bases). This CDR3 is 14 amino acids long. Trimming left V 1 base short and J 1 base short, with 8 bases between. Germline-derived CDR1 and CDR2 are MDHEN and SYDVKM. Written as DNA, the CDR3 is TGTGCCAGCAGTTTATCAACGGGGTCCTACGAGCAGTACTTC. It codes for CASSLSTGSYEQYF.

This clonotype was seen repeatedly, ten times or more. The J gene is TRBJ2-7, the V gene TRBV18; 12 positions agree with TRBD1. Germline V CDR1 and CDR2: KGHSH, LQKENI. Trimming cost V 6 bases and J 5 bases; bases outside gene matches: 8. This CDR3 comprises 15 residues. CDR3 bases: TGTGCCAGCTCTCCAGGGACAGGGGGCACAAACGAGCAGTACTTC. As protein: CASSPGTGGTNEQYF.

This chain uses TRBV5-1 with TRBJ2-3; D is tentatively TRBD1 or TRBD2 (5 bases each). Germline V gene lookup returns CDR1 SGHRS and CDR2 YFSETQ. V was clipped by 7 bases and J by 0 bases, with 15 bases between them. CDR3 length: 15 amino acids. As DNA, the CDR3 is TGCGCCAGCGGACGGGGACGGCTGAGCACAGATACGCAGTATTTT. As protein: CASGRGRLSTDTQYF.

This clonotype showed up many times. The rearrangement uses TRBV7-2 and TRBJ2-3; 9 bases map to TRBD2. Germline trimming cut 1 base from V and 5 bases from J; bases unmatched to any gene: 7. The CDR3 length is 16 residues. CDR1 is SGHTA, CDR2 FQGNSA, per germline. The CDR3 spells CASSLGSSGAGDTQYF. DNA for the CDR3: TGTGCCAGCAGCTTAGGATCTAGCGGGGCGGGAGATACGCAGTATTTT.

This clonotype has more than one count but fewer than ten. The chain couples TRBV5-1 to TRBJ2-1; TRBD2 matches 13 bases. Looked up from germline, CDR1 is SGHRS and CDR2 is YFSETQ. The CDR3 runs to 16 residues. Germline trimming cut 3 bases from V and 4 bases from J; bases unmatched to any gene: 4. The CDR3 DNA follows: TGCGCCAGCAGCTACGGACTAGCGGGAGCTTACAATGAGCAGTTCTTC. It is translated as CASSYGLAGAYNEQFF. The variable domain in full, completed from reference TRBV5-1 and TRBJ2-1, reads KAGVTQTPRYLIKTRGQQVTLSCSPISGHRSVSWYQQTPGQGLQFLFEYFSETQRNKGNFPGRFSGRQFSNSRSEMNVSTLELGDSALYLCASSYGLAGAYNEQFFGPGTRLTVL.

In the case of this clonotype: A read error may explain this, as a much larger clone is one base away. The genes are TRBV29-1 and TRBJ2-1; 10 bases align to TRBD2. Germline V gene data show CDR1 as SQVTM and CDR2 as ANQGSEA. The CDR3 runs to 13 residues. Losses at the gene ends were 8 bases for V and 7 bases for J; bases not matched to a gene: 8. CDR3 sequence (DNA): TGCAGCCCTCTAGCGGGAGCTCAAAATGAGCAGTTCTTC. It specifies CSPLAGAQNEQFF.

This clonotype was detected once. A much larger clone differs by one base, so this may be a read error. The V and J genes are TRBV4-1 and TRBJ1-2, with 7 bases fitting TRBD1. The CDR3 loop spans 17 amino acids. CDR1 is MGHRA and CDR2 is YSYEKL in the germline V gene. In DNA form, the CDR3 reads TGCGCCAGCAGCCAAGATTATCGGACAGGCGGGAACTATGGCGACACCTTC. Translating it yields CASSQDYRTGGNYGDTF.

Points on this clonotype: A much larger clone differs from this one at a single base, so this may be a read error. In nucleotides, the CDR3 is TGTGCCAGCAGCCCGGGACTAGCGGGGGGGCCAAATGAGCAGTTCTTC. Translating it yields CASSPGLAGGPNEQFF. The chain carries TRBV7-6 and TRBJ2-1; 16 bases match TRBD2. The CDR3 is 16 residues long. CDR1 and CDR2 from the germline V gene are SGHVS and FNYEAQ. The ends lost 5 bases at V and 7 bases at J; junction bases unmatched: 5.

This rearrangement joins TRBV10-3 to TRBJ2-5, with 7 positions matching TRBD1. The V and J ends lost 11 bases and 4 bases, in that order; junction bases with no gene match: 7. CDR1 is ENHRY and CDR2 is SYGVKD in the germline V gene. There are 12 residues in the CDR3. CDR3 residues: CAARDSGETQYF. The CDR3 DNA is TGTGCCGCCCGGGACAGTGGAGAGACCCAGTACTTC.

With respect to this clonotype: A much larger clonotype is one base distant, so this may be a read error. The genes are TRBV12-3 or TRBV12-4 and TRBJ1-5; D is ambiguous. The length of the CDR3 is 11 residues. The CDR3 nucleotides are TGTGCCAGCAGTGACAATCAGCCCCATCATTTT. Translated: CASSDNQPHHF.

This clonotype was observed many times. The V and J genes are TRBV4-1 and TRBJ2-1; D remains unclear. The germline V and J ends were trimmed by 4 bases and 9 bases, with 10 bases remaining between them. This CDR3 contains 12 residues. Germline V gene lookup returns CDR1 MGHRA and CDR2 YSYEKL. The CDR3, as DNA: TGCGCCAGCAGCCCCTTCTACGGTGAGCAGTTCTTC. Amino acids: CASSPFYGEQFF.

This clonotype was detected many times. The chain combines TRBV7-2 with TRBJ2-3, with D maybe TRBD1 (7 bases). Germline V lookup: CDR1 SGHTA, CDR2 FQGNSA. Trimming shortened V by 1 base and J by 4 bases, and 9 bases separated the two germline ends. The CDR3 runs 14 residues. CDR3 loop: CASSLGRGPDTQYF. The CDR3 region has the DNA TGTGCCAGCAGCTTAGGGAGGGGGCCAGATACGCAGTATTTT.

The sample holds a few counts of this clonotype. The chain couples TRBV5-6 to TRBJ2-6; no definite D call. The CDR3 consists of 16 residues. Trimming removed 1 base from V and 0 bases from J, with 8 bases in between. Germline V gene lookup returns CDR1 SGHDT and CDR2 YYEEEE. The CDR3 DNA reads TGTGCCAGCAGCTTGATGGCCGCCTCTGGGGCCAACGTCCTGACTTTC. As protein: CASSLMAASGANVLTF.

In this sample, this clonotype turned up many times. The chain links TRBV4-1 to TRBJ2-5; TRBD2 might be the D (5 bases). Germline CDR1 reads MGHRA; CDR2 reads YSYEKL. There are 13 residues in the CDR3. The ends were cut back, 1 base at V and 5 bases at J, with 8 bases in the middle. The CDR3 protein is CASSQGTGETQYF. In DNA, the CDR3 is TGCGCCAGCAGCCAAGGAACGGGGGAGACCCAGTACTTC.

As regards this clonotype: This may arise from a read error, as a much more abundant clone is one base away. J is TRBJ1-5 and V is TRBV29-1, with D perhaps TRBD1 (6 bases). This CDR3 is 14 amino acids long. Germline V CDR1 and CDR2: SQVTM, ANQGSEA. Trimming pared 4 bases from V and 3 bases from J, leaving 13 bases between. CDR3 DNA: TGCAGCGTTGCCCTCGGGGGACACAATCAGCCCCAGCATTTT. This gives the protein CSVALGGHNQPQHF. Supplemented by reference TRBV29-1 and TRBJ1-5, the full variable domain reads SAVISQKPSRDICQRGTSLTIQCQVDSQVTMMFWYRQQPGQSLTLIATANQGSEATYESGFVIDKFPISRPNLTFSTLTVSNMSPEDSSIYLCSVALGGHNQPQHFGDGTRLSIL.

This clonotype was recorded at least ten times. J is TRBJ2-1 and V is TRBV20-1; TRBD2 is a possible D gene (6 bases). The CDR3 has 16 amino acids. V dropped 0 bases and J dropped 5 bases, with 17 bases sitting between them. In germline, CDR1 is DFQATT, CDR2 SNEGSKA (reference sequence). The CDR3 reads CSARDIEREQNNEQFF. CDR3 DNA: TGCAGTGCTAGAGATATAGAACGGGAGCAGAACAATGAGCAGTTCTTC.

With regard to this clonotype: This sequence may be a read error, since a much larger clone differs from it by one base. The chain combines TRBV4-2 with TRBJ2-3, with D perhaps matching TRBD1 or TRBD2 (5 bases each). The germline V gene encodes CDR1 LGHNA and CDR2 YNFKEQ. This CDR3 spans 15 amino acids. Deletions cut 1 base from V and 5 bases from J, with 13 bases between. DNA of the CDR3: TGTGCCAGCAGCCAAGGGGGGACCCACAAAGATACGCAGTATTTT. Protein product: CASSQGGTHKDTQYF.

This clonotype came up many times. The chain employs TRBV20-1 and TRBJ1-2; 9 nucleotides agree with TRBD1. Germline trimming cut 5 bases from V and 5 bases from J; bases unmatched to any gene: 9. Germline V lookup: CDR1 DFQATT, CDR2 SNEGSKA (reference sequence). The CDR3 has 14 residues. The CDR3 sequence is CSAFRQGERYGYTF. The DNA of the CDR3 is TGCAGTGCTTTTAGACAGGGGGAGCGATATGGCTACACCTTC.

The sample holds a few counts of this clonotype. The CDR3 sequence: CASSLKGTGATNTEAFF. In DNA, the CDR3 is TGCGCCAGCAGCTTGAAGGGGACAGGGGCGACGAACACTGAAGCTTTCTTT. The rearrangement joins TRBV5-1 to TRBJ1-1, with 10 nucleotides matching TRBD1. The CDR3 has 17 residues. Trimming cost V 1 base and J 1 base; bases outside gene matches: 7. Germline CDR1 and CDR2: SGHRS and YFSETQ. Variable domain in full (rest from reference TRBV5-1 and TRBJ1-1): KAGVTQTPRYLIKTRGQQVTLSCSPISGHRSVSWYQQTPGQGLQFLFEYFSETQRNKGNFPGRFSGRQFSNSRSEMNVSTLELGDSALYLCASSLKGTGATNTEAFFGQGTRLTVV.

This clonotype was detected ten times or more. The chain couples TRBV29-1 to TRBJ2-7; 9 bases line up with TRBD1. V lost 4 bases to trimming and J lost 5 bases; unmatched junction nucleotides: 0. This CDR3 is built from 11 residues. The V gene's germline CDR1 is SQVTM and CDR2 ANQGSEA. CDR3 bases: TGCAGCGTTGGGGACAGGGACGAGCAGTACTTC. It codes for CSVGDRDEQYF.

About this clonotype: Since a much larger clone is just one base distant, this may be a read error. J is TRBJ1-5 and V is TRBV18, with a weak D call TRBD1 (5 bases). Germline assignment: CDR1 KGHSH and CDR2 LQKENI. The CDR3 is made up of 16 amino acids. V was cut by 5 bases and J by 4 bases, with 18 bases left in between. The CDR3 DNA sequence: TGTGCCAGCTCATCAGACAGCGTGGCGGATAATCAGCCCCAGCATTTT. Amino acid sequence: CASSSDSVADNQPQHF.

This clonotype was counted ten times or more. The V call is TRBV7-3, the J call TRBJ2-5, with D perhaps given as TRBD1 or TRBD2 (6 bases each). CDR1 and CDR2 from the germline V gene are SGHTA and FQGTGA. The CDR3 is made up of 15 amino acids. Trimming removed 2 bases at V and 4 bases at J, with 14 bases between. The CDR3 DNA sequence: TGTGCCAGCAGCTTATTAGGGGGGCGGGGAGAGACCCAGTACTTC. Translated: CASSLLGGRGETQYF.